The rows below give T cell receptor beta chains drawn from one sample of a study of blood T cell repertoires in COVID-19. Data came from immunoSEQ multiplex PCR; TCRdb stores just in-frame clones and leaves some out. The sample yields approximately 110,000 clones, 81% seen once. Sequenced: peripheral blood. These receptors came from a man aged 50-60 years with acute or convalescent COVID-19. Both conserved end residues are part of each CDR3. D genes are given only for firm matches. Clone size, where shown, is once, few, many, or a class for clones that have expanded.

TRBJ2-5	NA	TRBV6-5	TRBD2	TGTGCCAGCAGACTAGCGGGGGCCCAGGGAGAGACCCAGTACTTC	CASRLAGAQGETQYF
TRBJ1-3	NA	TRBV19	TRBD1	TGTGCCAGTATGTCCTACCGTCCAAGGGACAGGGGGCCTGGAAACACCATATATTTT	CASMSYRPRDRGPGNTIYF
TRBJ2-2	once	TRBV11-2	TRBD2	TGTGCCAGCAGCTTAGTAACGGGGGGCACCGGGGAGCTGTTTTTT	CASSLVTGGTGELFF
TRBJ2-2	NA	TRBV10-1	NA	TGCGCCAGCAGTGAGGGAGGAGGCGGGAACACCGGGGAGCTGTTTTTT	CASSEGGGGNTGELFF
TRBJ1-2	NA	TRBV7-3	NA	TGTGCCAGCAGCTCACAGGGAGGGTTGGGCTACACCTTC	CASSSQGGLGYTF
TRBJ1-5	few	TRBV19	TRBD1	TGTGCCAGTAGTATTCGACAGGGGCATCAGCCCCAGCATTTT	CASSIRQGHQPQHF
TRBJ2-2	NA	TRBV28	TRBD1	TGTGCCAGCAGCACCCCCGAAGGGGGCCCCGGGGAGCTGTTTTTT	CASSTPEGGPGELFF
TRBJ1-1	NA	TRBV27	NA	TGTGCCAGCAGAGTACAGGGCCTGAACACTGAAGCTTTCTTT	CASRVQGLNTEAFF
TRBJ1-1	once	TRBV5-5	NA	TGTGCCAGCAGCCCACGCACCGGCCGGGGGAACACTGAAGCTTTCTTT	CASSPRTGRGNTEAFF
TRBJ1-1	NA	TRBV5-4	TRBD1	TGTGCCAGCAGCTTGGGGCAGGGGGACGCTTTCTTT	CASSLGQGDAFF
TRBJ1-1	NA	TRBV7-2	TRBD1	TGTGCCAGCAGCTTAGCGACAGGGGCCGGTGAAGCTTTCTTT	CASSLATGAGEAFF
TRBJ1-5	NA	TRBV24-1	NA	TGTGCCACCAGTCCAGTTGGGGCTTGGCAGCCCCAGCATTTT	CATSPVGAWQPQHF
TRBJ2-3	NA	TRBV28	NA	TGTGCCAGCAGTTTATATAAACAGGGTAAACTAACCACAGATACGCAGTATTTT	CASSLYKQGKLTTDTQYF
TRBJ2-7	NA	TRBV6-1	TRBD1	TGTGCCAGCAGTGAGAGAGGGGGCTTCAGCTCCTACGAGCAGTACTTC	CASSERGGFSSYEQYF
TRBJ2-3	NA	TRBV11-3	NA	TGTGCCAGCAGCTTACAGGGACTGAGCACAGATACGCAGTATTTT	CASSLQGLSTDTQYF
TRBJ1-6	NA	TRBV30	NA	TGTGCCTGGAGTCTACGGGGGGCGACCAATTCACCCCTCCACTTT	CAWSLRGATNSPLHF
TRBJ2-7	once	TRBV14	TRBD1	TGTGCCAGCAGCCAAACCAGGGACAGGGGTTTCAACGAGCAGTACTTC	CASSQTRDRGFNEQYF
TRBJ1-1	NA	TRBV5-1	NA	TGCGCCAGCCGCGAGGGAGTACAGATGAACACTGAAGCTTTCTTT	CASREGVQMNTEAFF
TRBJ2-3	NA	TRBV5-1	NA	TGCGCCAGCAGCTTGGGGCTAGCCGGAGATACGCAGTATTTT	CASSLGLAGDTQYF
TRBJ2-2	NA	TRBV11-2	NA	TGTGCCAGCAGCTTGGTTGGACAAACGAACACCGGGGAGCTGTTTTTT	CASSLVGQTNTGELFF
TRBJ2-5	NA	TRBV6-2/TRBV6-3	NA	TGTGCCAGCAGTTGGCAGGGTCAAGAGACCCAGTACTTC	CASSWQGQETQYF
TRBJ2-7	NA	TRBV10-3	TRBD2	TGTGCCATCAGTGAGTCCGGGACGGGACTAGCGGGCTCCTACGAGCAGTACTTC	CAISESGTGLAGSYEQYF
TRBJ1-5	NA	TRBV7-2	NA	TGTGCCAGCAGCCCCCCCGCAGGGGGCAATCAGCCCCAGCATTTT	CASSPPAGGNQPQHF
TRBJ2-1	NA	TRBV12-3/TRBV12-4	TRBD1	TGTGCCAGCAGAGAGACAGGGTTCAATGAGCAGTTCTTC	CASRETGFNEQFF
TRBJ2-7	NA	TRBV30	NA	TGTGCCTGGAGTGCCGGGACCTACGAGCAGTACTTC	CAWSAGTYEQYF
TRBJ2-6	NA	TRBV4-1	NA	TGCGCCAGCAGCCAAGCCAAAATGGAGCTCGGGGCTGGGGCCAACGTCCTGACTTTC	CASSQAKMELGAGANVLTF
TRBJ1-5	NA	TRBV19	TRBD1	TGTGCCAGTAGGACAGGGTGGGGTCAGCCCCAGCATTTT	CASRTGWGQPQHF
TRBJ1-5	NA	TRBV19	NA	TGTGCCAGTAGTATGGCAGTCCATCAGCCCCAGCATTTT	CASSMAVHQPQHF
TRBJ2-3	few	TRBV7-3	NA	TGTGCCAGCAGTCCCGACAGTCTCACAGATACGCAGTATTTT	CASSPDSLTDTQYF
TRBJ1-2	NA	TRBV3-1/TRBV3-2	NA	TGTGCCAGCAGCCAAGGTCTCGGGTCCTATGGCTACACCTTC	CASSQGLGSYGYTF
TRBJ1-1	few	TRBV12-3/TRBV12-4	TRBD1	TGTGCCAGCAATGACAGGGTTGGTGAAGCTTTCTTT	CASNDRVGEAFF
TRBJ1-6	NA	TRBV10-1	NA	TGCGCCAGCCCTCCCCGAGCGGCCCTCCACTTT	CASPPRAALHF
TRBJ1-3	NA	TRBV18	TRBD1	TGTGCCAGCTCACCGGACCGGACAGGGAGTAACACCATATATTTT	CASSPDRTGSNTIYF
TRBJ2-1	NA	TRBV24-1	NA	TGTGCCACCAGTGACACTGGACAGTACAATGAGCAGTTCTTC	CATSDTGQYNEQFF
TRBJ1-1	NA	TRBV5-1	TRBD1	TGCGCCAGCAGCCAAGACAGGGCCGCTGAAGCTTTCTTT	CASSQDRAAEAFF
TRBJ1-6	NA	TRBV7-2	NA	TGTGCCAGCAGCGCATACAGGGATTCACCCCTCCACTTT	CASSAYRDSPLHF
TRBJ2-3	NA	TRBV6-4	NA	TGTGCCAGCAGTGACTCTAACACAGATACGCAGTATTTT	CASSDSNTDTQYF
TRBJ1-1	NA	TRBV28	NA	TGTGCCAGCAGTCCCAAACGGGGGGGCGCATCCCGAGCTTTCTTT	CASSPKRGGASRAFF
TRBJ2-1	NA	TRBV30	TRBD2	TGTGCCTGGGACACTAGCGGGGGCTACAATGAGCAGTTCTTC	CAWDTSGGYNEQFF
TRBJ1-2	NA	TRBV4-1	TRBD1	TGCGCCAGCAGCCAAGCAGGGACAGGGGATGGTGGCTACACCTTC	CASSQAGTGDGGYTF
TRBJ1-3	NA	TRBV9	NA	TGTGCCAGCAGCGCGAGCGGCGGATATGGAAACACCATATATTTT	CASSASGGYGNTIYF
TRBJ2-3	NA	TRBV24-1	TRBD2	TGTGCCACCGGTCTAGCGGGGACCACAGATACGCAGTATTTT	CATGLAGTTDTQYF
TRBJ1-2	few	TRBV28	NA	TGTGCCAGCCGCGGGAGGGGCTACACCTTC	CASRGRGYTF